These 13 T cell receptor beta chains came from one sample sequenced in a study of technical replicates of blood from several donors. Assay used: immunoSEQ multiplex PCR; TCRdb lists only in-frame clones, some missing. The sample holds fewer than 90,000 clones, about 92% seen once. Sequencing was performed on T cells isolated from PBMCs. These receptors were obtained from a human donor in good health.

V usage is TRBV5-4 and J usage is TRBJ2-1; 9 nucleotides align to TRBD2. CDR3 length: 14 amino acids. V lost 1 base, J lost 12 bases, and 8 bases stayed unmatched. Germline V lookup: CDR1 SGHNT, CDR2 YYREEE (reference sequence). The CDR3 is CASSLSSWTSVQFF. CDR3 in DNA: TGTGCCAGCAGCTTGTCCTCTTGGACTAGCGTGCAGTTCTTC.

V gene TRBV19 combines with J gene TRBJ2-5, with TRBD2 matching over 9 bases. CDR1 LNHDA and CDR2 SQIVND come from the germline V gene (reference sequence). CDR3 length equals 16 residues. V shed 6 bases, J shed 2 bases, and the junction held 10 bases outside the gene matches. This chain's CDR3 is CASRKHRTSEQETQYF. In nucleotides, the CDR3 is TGTGCCAGTAGAAAGCACCGGACTAGCGAGCAAGAGACCCAGTACTTC.

This chain connects TRBV6-1 to TRBJ2-2; D possibly corresponds to TRBD2 (5 bases). The germline CDR1 and CDR2 sequences are MNHNS and SASEGT. The CDR3 runs to 16 residues. With 0 bases removed from V and 7 bases from J, the gap between germline ends came to 15 bases. CDR3 region: CASSEARRIGFGELFF. CDR3 sequence (DNA): TGTGCCAGCAGTGAAGCGAGGAGGATTGGCTTCGGGGAGCTGTTTTTT.

The chain uses TRBV7-9 and TRBJ2-3; D possibly corresponds to TRBD2 (6 bases). The germline gives CDR1 SEHNR, CDR2 FQNEAQ (reference sequence). The CDR3 extends over 16 amino acids. V was clipped by 5 bases and J by 0 bases, with 15 bases between them. The DNA of the CDR3 is TGTGCCAGCAGCGGTCGACTAGGCCGAAGCACAGATACGCAGTATTTT. Protein sequence: CASSGRLGRSTDTQYF.

The gene calls are TRBV28 and TRBJ2-7; 10 positions agree with TRBD1. The CDR3 has 15 amino acids. The V segment lost 4 bases and the J segment 3 bases; nucleotides outside the gene matches: 6. Looked up from germline, CDR1 is MDHEN and CDR2 is SYDVKM. CDR3 sequence: CASSSRDRGSYEQYF. The DNA for the CDR3 is TGTGCCAGCAGTTCCCGGGACAGGGGTAGCTACGAGCAGTACTTC.

The V call is TRBV19, the J call TRBJ2-1; maybe TRBD2 (6 bases). Per the germline V gene, CDR1 is LNHDA and CDR2 is SQIVND (reference sequence). This CDR3 contains 15 residues. V lost 3 bases and J lost 1, with 10 bases in between. This CDR3 is CASSMSGVSYNEQFF. The CDR3 coding sequence is TGTGCCAGTAGTATGTCGGGGGTATCCTACAATGAGCAGTTCTTC. Together with reference TRBV19 and TRBJ2-1, the CDR3 gives the full variable domain: DGGITQSPKYLFRKEGQNVTLSCEQNLNHDAMYWYRQDPGQGLRLIYYSQIVNDFQKGDIAEGYSVSREKKESFPLTVTSAQKNPTAFYLCASSMSGVSYNEQFFGPGTRLTVL.

CDR3 sequence: CASSPGTGGNTGELFF. The CDR3 coding sequence is TGTGCCAGTAGTCCCGGGACAGGGGGGAACACCGGGGAGCTGTTTTTT. V is TRBV19 and J is TRBJ2-2, with 11 nucleotides matching TRBD1. The CDR3 totals 16 residues. With V trimmed by 5 bases and J by 1 base, 3 bases remained unmatched. Germline V gene sequence: CDR1 LNHDA, CDR2 SQIVND (reference sequence). Variable domain in full (rest from reference TRBV19 and TRBJ2-2): DGGITQSPKYLFRKEGQNVTLSCEQNLNHDAMYWYRQDPGQGLRLIYYSQIVNDFQKGDIAEGYSVSREKKESFPLTVTSAQKNPTAFYLCASSPGTGGNTGELFFGEGSRLTVL.

The rearrangement joins TRBV7-2 to TRBJ2-7; 8 nucleotides match TRBD1. Looked up from germline, CDR1 is SGHTA and CDR2 is FQGNSA. The J segment lost 3 bases and the V segment lost 1 base, leaving 8 bases of the junction unmatched. The CDR3 consists of 16 residues. The CDR3 protein is CASSLDDRGFSYEQYF. The CDR3, as DNA: TGTGCCAGCAGCTTAGACGACAGGGGATTTAGCTACGAGCAGTACTTC. The full variable domain, in which reference TRBV7-2 and TRBJ2-7 provide the parts outside the CDR3, is GAGVSQSPSNKVTEKGKDVELRCDPISGHTALYWYRQSLGQGLEFLIYFQGNSAPDKSGLPSDRFSAERTGGSVSTLTIQRTQQEDSAVYLCASSLDDRGFSYEQYFGPGTRLTVT.

The chain has TRBV18 and TRBJ2-7; D call uncertain. This CDR3 is built from 14 residues. Deletions cut 3 bases from V and 3 bases from J, with 12 bases between. Germline CDR1 is KGHSH and CDR2 is LQKENI. CDR3 in DNA: TGTGCCAGCTCACCTGGAAGTGGCGGCTACGAGCAGTACTTC. As protein: CASSPGSGGYEQYF.

This clone was counted a single time. This sequence joins TRBV30 and TRBJ2-2; 8 bases agree with TRBD1. The CDR3 covers 13 residues. The V gene's germline CDR1 is GTSNPN and CDR2 SVGIG (reference sequence). With 5 bases clipped from V and 1 base from J, the junction kept 0 bases outside the gene matches. Here the CDR3 reads CAWGTGNTGELFF. The CDR3, as DNA: TGTGCCTGGGGGACAGGGAACACCGGGGAGCTGTTTTTT. Drawing the rest from reference TRBV30 and TRBJ2-2, the complete variable domain is SQTIHQWPATLVQPVGSPLSLECTVEGTSNPNLYWYRQAAGRGLQLLFYSVGIGQISSEVPQNLSASRPQDRQFILSSKKLLLSDSGFYLCAWGTGNTGELFFGEGSRLTVL.

The chain uses TRBV7-9 and TRBJ2-1; TRBD2 agrees at 7 bases. The CDR3 sequence is 14 residues long. V was clipped by 5 bases and J by 7 bases; unmatched bases: 8. Germline loops: CDR1 SEHNR, CDR2 FQNEAQ (reference sequence). CDR3 sequence (DNA): TGTGCCAGCAGCCCGCTGCGGGAGTATAATGAGCAGTTCTTC. This codes for CASSPLREYNEQFF.

The chain couples TRBV9 to TRBJ2-1; D is possibly TRBD2 (7 bases). With 2 bases removed from V and 5 bases from J, the gap between germline ends came to 17 bases. The CDR3 sequence is 16 residues long. Germline V gene sequence: CDR1 SGDLS, CDR2 YYNGEE. DNA of the CDR3: TGTGCCAGCAGCGTTCGAGGGGGGGCTGGGCACAATGAGCAGTTCTTC. It codes for CASSVRGGAGHNEQFF.

This clone was picked up one time. V gene TRBV28 combines with J gene TRBJ2-7; D remains unclear. Germline V gene data show CDR1 as MDHEN and CDR2 as SYDVKM. CDR3 length: 14 residues. Trimming cost V 3 bases and J 2 bases, with 11 bases left between them. The CDR3 reads CASSLGLTTYEQYF. The CDR3, as DNA: TGTGCCAGCAGTTTGGGCCTAACAACCTACGAGCAGTACTTC.